Shown below are 18 T cell receptor beta chains from a single sample sequenced in a study of T cell clonality in common variable immunodeficiency. Sequencing was performed with immunoSEQ multiplex PCR; in TCRdb, only in-frame clones are kept and a portion is missing. The specimen has around 81,000 clones, none found just once. Specimen: peripheral blood mononuclear cells. The receptor set was obtained from a person between 18 and 75 years old in good health.

This clone was observed at least ten times. The read finishes 3 residues shy of the CDR3 end, and the germline J gene is used to complete it. The chain uses TRBV6-2 or TRBV6-3 and TRBJ2-1, with 8 nucleotides matching TRBD2. The junction had 5 bases not matched to a gene; V was cut back by 0 bases and J by 4 bases. Germline CDR1 is MNHEY and CDR2 is SVGEGT. This CDR3 region has 16 residues. Partial CDR3 DNA: TGTGCCAGCAGTTACTCGCCGAGCGGGAGTTACAATGAG. This encodes CASSYSPSGSYNE. The complete CDR3 reads CASSYSPSGSYNEQFF.

This clone was observed at least ten times. The read falls 3 residues short of the CDR3 end, and the missing part is taken from the germline J gene. The chain recombines TRBV5-1 with TRBJ2-7, with 10 bases aligning to TRBD1. V lost 1 base, J lost 2 bases, and 6 bases stayed unmatched. Germline V CDR1 and CDR2: SGHRS, YFSETQ. The CDR3 runs 16 residues. The CDR3 sequence: CASSLSPGQGAYEQYF. The CDR3 bases that were read are TGCGCCAGCAGCTTGTCCCCCGGACAGGGGGCCTACGAG.

This clone was detected many times. The sequence runs out 3 residues before the end of the CDR3; the remainder is reconstructed from the germline J gene. This chain uses TRBV20-1 with TRBJ2-1, with 7 bases matching TRBD2. The CDR3 is 15 amino acids. Germline CDR1 is DFQATT and CDR2 is SNEGSKA (reference sequence). Trimming took 4 bases from V and 2 from J; bases not matched to a gene: 8. The sequenced CDR3 bases are TGCAGTGCTATCCCGGGACTACACACCTACAATGAG. This gives the protein CSAIPGLHTYNE. The whole CDR3 reads CSAIPGLHTYNEQFF.

In its sample, this clone was seen many times. The sequenced part of the CDR3 DNA is TGTGCCAGCAGCCCTTTTAGGGACTATGGC. It translates to CASSPFRDYG. The CDR3 in its entirety is CASSPFRDYGYTF. The chain combines TRBV7-2 with TRBJ1-2; D gene ambiguous. Read data end 3 residues before the CDR3 end; the end is taken from the germline J gene. The CDR3 totals 13 residues. The germline V and J ends were trimmed by 5 bases and 3 bases, with 10 bases remaining between them. CDR1 and CDR2 (germline): SGHTA, FQGNSA.

This clone was seen many times. The DNA ends 3 residues before the CDR3 does, and the rest of the CDR3 is filled in from the germline J gene. The gene calls are TRBV5-8 and TRBJ2-7; the D gene is possibly TRBD1 (6 bases). Germline V gene sequence: CDR1 SGHTS, CDR2 YDEGEE. V lost 1 base to trimming and J lost 0 bases, with 8 bases between them. The CDR3 runs 14 residues. CDR3 sequence: CASSLRTDSYEQYF. CDR3 DNA (partial): TGTGCCAGCAGCTTGAGGACAGACTCCTACGAG.

This clone occurred many times. The observed sequence ends 3 residues before the CDR3 terminus, with the missing tail filled in from the germline J gene. This chain links TRBV7-9 with TRBJ1-2, with a tentative D call TRBD1 (6 bases). CDR1 is SEHNR and CDR2 is FQNEAQ in the germline V gene (reference sequence). The V end was cut by 5 bases, the J end by 4 bases, with 14 bases between. There are 14 residues in the CDR3. The chain's CDR3 is CASSGQGTLYGYTF. Incomplete CDR3 DNA: TGTGCCAGCAGCGGTCAGGGGACGCTCTATGGC.

This clone was detected many times. CDR3: CASSRTSRGLSEAFF. CDR3 DNA, as far as it was read: TGCGCCAGCAGCCGGACCTCCAGGGGGCTGTCTGAA. The chain carries TRBV4-1 and TRBJ1-1; 8 bases align to TRBD1. The read ends 3 residues early relative to the CDR3; the germline J gene fills the gap. The CDR3 totals 15 residues. Germline CDR1 and CDR2: MGHRA and YSYEKL. Trimming took 4 bases from V and 6 from J; bases not matched to a gene: 10.

This clone was counted ten times or more. Coverage ceases 3 residues before the CDR3 finishes, and the germline J gene fills in the end. This chain uses TRBV20-1 with TRBJ2-3, with D possibly being TRBD1 (6 bases). Germline V gene data show CDR1 as DFQATT and CDR2 as SNEGSKA (reference sequence). The CDR3 length is 14 residues. V gave up 3 bases and J gave up 4 bases, with 14 bases separating them. The CDR3: CSASRPTGSDTQYF. Partial CDR3 DNA: TGCAGTGCTAGCCGCCCTACAGGGTCAGATACG.

This clone was detected many times. Sequencing ends 3 residues short of the CDR3 end; the germline J gene provides the rest. The chain is built from TRBV11-2 and TRBJ1-2; TRBD1 is a possible D gene (5 bases). CDR3 length: 13 residues. Germline assignment: CDR1 SGHAT and CDR2 FQNNGV. The CDR3 loop reads CASSQGLRVGYTF. CDR3 DNA, as far as it was read: TGTGCCAGCAGCCAGGGACTCCGAGTGGGC.

At least ten counts were recorded for this clone. The read falls 3 residues short of the CDR3 end, and the missing part is taken from the germline J gene. The rearrangement uses TRBV20-1 and TRBJ2-1; possibly TRBD2 for D (5 bases). The germline V gene has CDR1 DFQATT and CDR2 SNEGSKA (reference sequence). Between the trimmed V and J ends, which lost 1 base and 0 bases, there was a span of 10 bases. The CDR3 consists of 15 residues. The CDR3 reads CSARAGLVSYNEQFF. The covered CDR3 bases are TGCAGTGCTAGAGCAGGACTCGTCTCCTACAATGAG.

This clone came up many times. The read ends 3 residues shy of where the CDR3 ends; the end is completed using the germline J gene. The chain employs TRBV19 and TRBJ2-2; D may be TRBD1 (6 bases). The CDR3 totals 15 residues. V was pared by 7 bases and J by 4 bases, with 16 bases between. Germline V gives CDR1 LNHDA, CDR2 SQIVND (reference sequence). The CDR3 DNA, read in part, is TGTGCCAGTATTAACGGACAGCCCCCCACCGGGGAG. Translation gives CASINGQPPTGE. The full CDR3 protein is CASINGQPPTGELFF. The whole variable domain, filled in from reference TRBV19 and TRBJ2-2, reads DGGITQSPKYLFRKEGQNVTLSCEQNLNHDAMYWYRQDPGQGLRLIYYSQIVNDFQKGDIAEGYSVSREKKESFPLTVTSAQKNPTAFYLCASINGQPPTGELFFGEGSRLTVL.

This clone has ten or more counts. The read ends 3 residues early relative to the CDR3; the germline J gene fills the gap. The rearrangement links TRBV7-6 to TRBJ1-6; 9 positions match TRBD1. Germline CDR1 SGHVS, CDR2 FNYEAQ. Trimming took 9 bases from V and 4 from J; bases not matched to a gene: 4. This CDR3 region has 14 residues. The chain's CDR3 is CASGQGLYNSPLHF. The part of the CDR3 DNA that was read is TGTGCCAGTGGACAGGGGTTGTATAATTCACCC.

This clone was observed at least ten times. The read is 3 residues too short to cover the CDR3 end, so that end is filled in from the germline J gene. The chain joins TRBV19 to TRBJ1-2, with TRBD1 identical over 7 bases. The V segment lost 3 bases and the J segment 6 bases; nucleotides outside the gene matches: 10. Per germline, CDR1 LNHDA and CDR2 SQIVND (reference sequence). CDR3 length: 15 amino acids. The CDR3 region is CASSMGTADTDGYTF. The sequenced CDR3 bases are TGTGCCAGTAGTATGGGGACAGCGGACACGGATGGC.

This clone occurred many times. The read gets to within 3 residues of the CDR3 end, and the germline J gene fills in the rest. The rearrangement joins TRBV18 to TRBJ2-1; D possibly corresponds to TRBD2 (6 bases). The CDR3 sequence is 15 residues long. Trimming shortened V by 3 bases and J by 5 bases, and 14 bases separated the two germline ends. CDR1 is KGHSH and CDR2 is LQKENI in the germline V gene. CDR3 region: CASSPKDRGNNEQFF. CDR3 bases read: TGTGCCAGCTCACCGAAGGACCGCGGGAACAATGAG.

This clone appeared many times. The CDR3 is cut off 3 residues early in the read; its end comes from the germline J gene. Other DNA sequences within the sample encode an identical CDR3. The chain is built from TRBV2 and TRBJ2-7, with D possibly matching TRBD1 (6 bases). This CDR3 comprises 12 residues. V lost 5 bases, J lost 2 bases, and 7 bases lay in between. Germline lookup yields CDR1 SNHLY and CDR2 FYNNEI. The sequenced CDR3 bases are TGTGCCAGCAGTAGGGACACCTACGAG. Translated: CASSRDTYE. The complete CDR3 protein is CASSRDTYEQYF.

This clone was counted ten times or more. The read falls 3 residues short of the CDR3 end, and the missing part is taken from the germline J gene. The rearrangement links TRBV19 to TRBJ1-2; D possibly corresponds to TRBD1 (6 bases). The CDR3 is 14 amino acids. CDR1 is LNHDA and CDR2 is SQIVND in the germline V gene (reference sequence). Partial CDR3 DNA: TGTGCCAGTAGTATGTCCACGCAGGGGAACGGC. Protein product: CASSMSTQGNG. The whole CDR3 sequence reads CASSMSTQGNGYTF. Full variable domain (missing parts from reference TRBV19 and TRBJ1-2): DGGITQSPKYLFRKEGQNVTLSCEQNLNHDAMYWYRQDPGQGLRLIYYSQIVNDFQKGDIAEGYSVSREKKESFPLTVTSAQKNPTAFYLCASSMSTQGNGYTFGSGTRLTVV.

This clone was seen ten or more times. The missing CDR3 end, 3 residues past where the read stops, is filled in from the germline J gene. The rearrangement joins TRBV7-3 to TRBJ1-5; 7 bases fit TRBD1. This CDR3 contains 14 residues. Germline CDR1 reads SGHTA; CDR2 reads FQGTGA. The V and J ends lost 5 bases and 2 bases, in that order; junction bases with no gene match: 3. Incomplete CDR3 DNA: TGTGCCAGCAGCCCTGGGACAGGCAATCAGCCC. Amino acids: CASSPGTGNQP. The CDR3 as a whole reads CASSPGTGNQPQHF. The full variable domain, rest sourced from reference TRBV7-3 and TRBJ1-5, is GAGVSQTPSNKVTEKGKYVELRCDPISGHTALYWYRQSLGQGPEFLIYFQGTGAADDSGLPNDRFFAVRPEGSVSTLKIQRTERGDSAVYLCASSPGTGNQPQHFGDGTRLSIL.

This clone was counted at least ten times. The missing CDR3 end, 3 residues past where the read stops, is filled in from the germline J gene. V gene TRBV5-8 combines with J gene TRBJ2-3; no clear D. Trimming took 0 bases from V and 6 from J, leaving 5 bases between them. Germline CDR1 and CDR2: SGHTS and YDEGEE. The CDR3 spans 12 residues. CDR3 in amino acids: CASSLVRDTQYF. The DNA read from the CDR3 is TGTGCCAGCAGCTTGGTGAGGGATACG.